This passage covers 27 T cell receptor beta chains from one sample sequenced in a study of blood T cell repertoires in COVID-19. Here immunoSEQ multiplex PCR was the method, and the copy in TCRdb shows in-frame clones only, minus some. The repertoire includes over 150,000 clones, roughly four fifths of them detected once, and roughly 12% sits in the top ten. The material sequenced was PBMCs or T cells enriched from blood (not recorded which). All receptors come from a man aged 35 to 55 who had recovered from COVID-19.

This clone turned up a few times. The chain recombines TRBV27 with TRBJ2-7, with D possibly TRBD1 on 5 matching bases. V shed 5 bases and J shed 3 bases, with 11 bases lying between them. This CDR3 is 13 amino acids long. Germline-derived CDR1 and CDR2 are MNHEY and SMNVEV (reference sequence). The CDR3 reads CASSHGHNYEQYV. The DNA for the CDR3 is TGTGCCAGCAGTCATGGACACAACTACGAGCAGTACGTC.

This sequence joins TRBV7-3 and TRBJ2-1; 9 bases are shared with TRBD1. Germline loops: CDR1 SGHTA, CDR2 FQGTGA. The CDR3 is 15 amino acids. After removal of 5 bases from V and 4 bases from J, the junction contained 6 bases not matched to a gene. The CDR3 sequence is CASSDRGQGYNEQFF. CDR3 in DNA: TGTGCCAGCAGCGACCGGGGACAGGGATACAATGAGCAGTTCTTC.

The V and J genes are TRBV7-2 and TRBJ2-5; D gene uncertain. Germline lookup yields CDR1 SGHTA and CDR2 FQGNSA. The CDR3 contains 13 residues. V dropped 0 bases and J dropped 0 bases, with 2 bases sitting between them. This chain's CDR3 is CASSLANQETQYF. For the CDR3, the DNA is TGTGCCAGCAGCTTAGCTAACCAAGAGACCCAGTACTTC.

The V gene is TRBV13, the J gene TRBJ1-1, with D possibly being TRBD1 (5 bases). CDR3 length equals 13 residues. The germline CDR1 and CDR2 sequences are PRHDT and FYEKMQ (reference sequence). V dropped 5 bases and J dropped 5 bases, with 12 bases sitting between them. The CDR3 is CASSQREGTEAFF. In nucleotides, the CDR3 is TGTGCCAGCAGCCAGAGGGAGGGGACTGAAGCTTTCTTT.

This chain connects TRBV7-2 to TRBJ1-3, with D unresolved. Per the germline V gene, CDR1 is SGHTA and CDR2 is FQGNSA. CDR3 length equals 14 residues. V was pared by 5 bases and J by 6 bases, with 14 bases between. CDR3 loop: CASSPPGSQNTIYF. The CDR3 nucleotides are TGTGCCAGCAGCCCCCCCGGTAGTCAAAACACCATATATTTT.

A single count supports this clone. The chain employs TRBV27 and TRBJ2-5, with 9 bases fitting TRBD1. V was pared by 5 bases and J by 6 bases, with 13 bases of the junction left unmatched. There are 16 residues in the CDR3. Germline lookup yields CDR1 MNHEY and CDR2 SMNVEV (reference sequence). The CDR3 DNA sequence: TGTGCCAGCAGTCGGAACACCGGGACAGGGCGGCAGACCCAGTACTTC. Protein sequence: CASSRNTGTGRQTQYF.

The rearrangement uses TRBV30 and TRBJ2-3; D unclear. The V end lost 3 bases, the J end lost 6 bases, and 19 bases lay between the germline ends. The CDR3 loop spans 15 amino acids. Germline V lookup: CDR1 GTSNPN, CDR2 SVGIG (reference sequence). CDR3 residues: CAWRLRGVSSDTQYF. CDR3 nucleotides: TGTGCCTGGAGGCTTCGCGGAGTTAGTTCGGATACGCAGTATTTT.

CDR3 sequence (DNA): TGTGCCAGCAGCCCCCGGGGGGGGGATGAAAAACTGTTTTTT. Translation gives CASSPRGGDEKLFF. The rearrangement joins TRBV14 to TRBJ1-4; possible D gene TRBD1, 5 bases. Germline V gene sequence: CDR1 SGHDN, CDR2 FVKESK. Trimming left V 4 bases short and J 6 bases short, with 12 bases between. The CDR3 extends over 14 amino acids.

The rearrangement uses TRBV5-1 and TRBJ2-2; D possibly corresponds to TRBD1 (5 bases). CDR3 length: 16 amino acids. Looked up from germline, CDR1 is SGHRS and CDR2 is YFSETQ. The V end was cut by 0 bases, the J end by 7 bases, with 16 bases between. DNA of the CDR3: TGCGCCAGCAGCTTGGCCCTCGGGCAGGGTAACGGGGAGCTGTTTTTT. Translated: CASSLALGQGNGELFF. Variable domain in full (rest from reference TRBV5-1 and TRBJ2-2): KAGVTQTPRYLIKTRGQQVTLSCSPISGHRSVSWYQQTPGQGLQFLFEYFSETQRNKGNFPGRFSGRQFSNSRSEMNVSTLELGDSALYLCASSLALGQGNGELFFGEGSRLTVL.

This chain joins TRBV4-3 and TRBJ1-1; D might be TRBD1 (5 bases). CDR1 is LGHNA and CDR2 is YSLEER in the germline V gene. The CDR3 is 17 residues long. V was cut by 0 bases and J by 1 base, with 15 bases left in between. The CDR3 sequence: CASSQDRRERGNTEAFF. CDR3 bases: TGCGCCAGCAGCCAAGATAGGAGGGAGAGGGGGAACACTGAAGCTTTCTTT.

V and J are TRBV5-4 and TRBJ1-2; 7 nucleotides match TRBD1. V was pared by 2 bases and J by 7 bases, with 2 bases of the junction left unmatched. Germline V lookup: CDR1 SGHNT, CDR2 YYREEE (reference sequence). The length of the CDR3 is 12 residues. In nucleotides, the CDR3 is TGTGCCAGCAGCTTCCAGGGGGGTGGCTACACCTTC. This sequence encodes CASSFQGGGYTF. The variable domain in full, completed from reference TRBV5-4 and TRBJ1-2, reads ETGVTQSPTHLIKTRGQQVTLRCSSQSGHNTVSWYQQALGQGPQFIFQYYREEENGRGNFPPRFSGLQFPNYSSELNVNALELDDSALYLCASSFQGGGYTFGSGTRLTVV.

CDR3 DNA: TGTGCCAGCAGTTTCCGCCGAGGGGGAGCGGATGAGCAGTTCTTC. Amino acids: CASSFRRGGADEQFF. The chain is built from TRBV28 and TRBJ2-1; tentative D call: TRBD1 (6 bases). CDR1 and CDR2 (germline): MDHEN, SYDVKM. CDR3 length: 15 amino acids. Trimming stripped 3 bases from V and 8 bases from J, with 17 bases between.

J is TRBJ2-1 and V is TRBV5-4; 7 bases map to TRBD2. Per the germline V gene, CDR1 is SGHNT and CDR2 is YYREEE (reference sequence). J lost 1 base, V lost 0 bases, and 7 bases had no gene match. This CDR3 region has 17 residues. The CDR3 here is CASSLGSAGESYNEQFF. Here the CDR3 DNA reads TGTGCCAGCAGCTTGGGTTCGGCGGGAGAGTCCTACAATGAGCAGTTCTTC. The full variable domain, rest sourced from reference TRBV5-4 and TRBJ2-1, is ETGVTQSPTHLIKTRGQQVTLRCSSQSGHNTVSWYQQALGQGPQFIFQYYREEENGRGNFPPRFSGLQFPNYSSELNVNALELDDSALYLCASSLGSAGESYNEQFFGPGTRLTVL.

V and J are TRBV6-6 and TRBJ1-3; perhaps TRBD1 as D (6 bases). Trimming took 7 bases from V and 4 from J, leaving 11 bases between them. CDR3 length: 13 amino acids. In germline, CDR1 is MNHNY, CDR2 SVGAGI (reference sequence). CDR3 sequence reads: CASIRTAGNTIYF. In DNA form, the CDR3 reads TGTGCCAGCATCCGGACAGCCGGAAACACCATATATTTT.

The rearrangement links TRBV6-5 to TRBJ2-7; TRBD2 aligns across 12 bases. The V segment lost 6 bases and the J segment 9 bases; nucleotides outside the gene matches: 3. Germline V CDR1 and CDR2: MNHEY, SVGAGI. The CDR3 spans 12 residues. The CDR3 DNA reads TGTGCCAGCAGAGGACTAGCGGGACTGCAGTACGTC. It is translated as CASRGLAGLQYV.

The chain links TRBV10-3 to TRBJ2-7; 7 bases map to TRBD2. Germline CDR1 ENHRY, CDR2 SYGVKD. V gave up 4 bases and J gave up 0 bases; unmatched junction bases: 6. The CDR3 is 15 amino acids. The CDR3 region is CAISATSVSSYEQYF. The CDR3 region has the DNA TGTGCCATCAGTGCTACTAGCGTTAGCTCCTACGAGCAGTACTTC.

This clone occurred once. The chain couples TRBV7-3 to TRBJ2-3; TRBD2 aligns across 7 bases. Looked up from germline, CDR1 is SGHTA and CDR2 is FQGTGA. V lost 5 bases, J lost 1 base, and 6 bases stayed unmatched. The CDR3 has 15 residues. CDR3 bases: TGTGCCAGCAGCCTGAAGCGGGACCGCACAGATACGCAGTATTTT. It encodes CASSLKRDRTDTQYF.

The CDR3 DNA sequence: TGCGCCAGCAGCCAAGGGGCAAGAGCCTACGAGCAGTACTTC. The encoded protein is CASSQGARAYEQYF. This chain connects TRBV4-3 to TRBJ2-7; no clear D. Germline V lookup: CDR1 LGHNA, CDR2 YSLEER. Trimming stripped 1 base from V and 2 bases from J, with 9 bases between. This CDR3 has 14 residues.

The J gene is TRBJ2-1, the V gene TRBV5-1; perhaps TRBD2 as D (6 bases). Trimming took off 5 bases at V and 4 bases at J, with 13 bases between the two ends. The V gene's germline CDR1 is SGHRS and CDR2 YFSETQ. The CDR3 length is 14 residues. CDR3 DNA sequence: TGCGCCAGCAGTACGTCTAGCGAGTACAATGAGCAGTTCTTC. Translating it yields CASSTSSEYNEQFF.

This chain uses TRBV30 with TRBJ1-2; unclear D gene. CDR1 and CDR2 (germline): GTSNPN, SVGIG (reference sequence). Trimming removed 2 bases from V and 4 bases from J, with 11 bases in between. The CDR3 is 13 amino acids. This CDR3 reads CAWSTPAFYGYTF. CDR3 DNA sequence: TGTGCCTGGAGTACCCCCGCGTTCTATGGCTACACCTTC.

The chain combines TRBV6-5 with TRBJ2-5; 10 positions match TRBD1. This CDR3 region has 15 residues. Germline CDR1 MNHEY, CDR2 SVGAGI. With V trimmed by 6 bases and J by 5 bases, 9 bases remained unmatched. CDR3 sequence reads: CASRPGTGVWETQYF. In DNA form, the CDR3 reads TGTGCCAGCAGGCCCGGGACAGGGGTTTGGGAGACCCAGTACTTC.

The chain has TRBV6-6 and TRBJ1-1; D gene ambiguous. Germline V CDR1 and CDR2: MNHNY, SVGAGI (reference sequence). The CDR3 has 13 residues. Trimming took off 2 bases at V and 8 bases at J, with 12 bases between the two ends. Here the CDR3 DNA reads TGTGCCAGCAGTTACCGGGAGGACGCGGAAGCTTTCTTT. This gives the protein CASSYREDAEAFF.

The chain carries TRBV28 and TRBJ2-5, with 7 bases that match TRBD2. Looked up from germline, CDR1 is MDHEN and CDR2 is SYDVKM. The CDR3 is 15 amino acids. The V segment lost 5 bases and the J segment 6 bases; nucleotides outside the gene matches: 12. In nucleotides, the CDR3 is TGTGCCAGCAGTGCCCCGGGGGGTTTGGGGAAGACCCAGTACTTC. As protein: CASSAPGGLGKTQYF. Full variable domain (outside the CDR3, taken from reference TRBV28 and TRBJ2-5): DVKVTQSSRYLVKRTGEKVFLECVQDMDHENMFWYRQDPGLGLRLIYFSYDVKMKEKGDIPEGYSVSREKKERFSLILESASTNQTSMYLCASSAPGGLGKTQYFGPGTRLLVL.

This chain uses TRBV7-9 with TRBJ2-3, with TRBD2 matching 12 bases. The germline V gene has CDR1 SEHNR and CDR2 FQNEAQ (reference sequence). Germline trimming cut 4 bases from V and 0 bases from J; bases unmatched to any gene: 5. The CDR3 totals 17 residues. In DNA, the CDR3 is TGTGCCAGCAGCTCCGGGGGACTAGCGGGCAGCACAGATACGCAGTATTTT. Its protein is CASSSGGLAGSTDTQYF.

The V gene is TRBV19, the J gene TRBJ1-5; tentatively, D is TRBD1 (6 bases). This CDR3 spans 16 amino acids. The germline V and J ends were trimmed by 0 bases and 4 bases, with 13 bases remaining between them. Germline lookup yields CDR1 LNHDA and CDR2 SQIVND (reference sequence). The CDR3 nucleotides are TGTGCCAGTAGTATAGATCAGCAGGGGACGAATCAGCCCCAGCATTTT. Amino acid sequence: CASSIDQQGTNQPQHF.

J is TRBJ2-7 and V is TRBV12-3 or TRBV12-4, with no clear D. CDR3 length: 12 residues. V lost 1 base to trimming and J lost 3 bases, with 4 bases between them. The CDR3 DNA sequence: TGTGCCAGCAGTTTAGGCAGCTACGAGCAGTACTTC. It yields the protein CASSLGSYEQYF.

CDR3 amino acids: CASSAGGPKNTEAFF. The CDR3, as DNA: TGTGCCAGCAGCGCCGGGGGACCCAAGAACACTGAAGCTTTCTTT. This rearrangement joins TRBV9 to TRBJ1-1, with D perhaps matching TRBD1 (5 bases). In germline, CDR1 is SGDLS, CDR2 YYNGEE. The CDR3 totals 15 residues. Deletions cut 3 bases from V and 1 base from J, with 13 bases between.